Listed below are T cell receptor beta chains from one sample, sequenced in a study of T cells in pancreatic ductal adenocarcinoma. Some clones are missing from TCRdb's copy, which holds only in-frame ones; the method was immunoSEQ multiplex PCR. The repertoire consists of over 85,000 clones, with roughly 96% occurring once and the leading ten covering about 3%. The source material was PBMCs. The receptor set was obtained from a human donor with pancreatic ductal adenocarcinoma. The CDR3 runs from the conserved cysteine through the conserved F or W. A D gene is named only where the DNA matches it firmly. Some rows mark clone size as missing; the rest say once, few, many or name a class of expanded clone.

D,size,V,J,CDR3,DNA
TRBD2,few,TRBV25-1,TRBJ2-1,CASSGVLAGQFF,TGTGCCAGCAGTGGCGTACTAGCGGGGCAGTTCTTC
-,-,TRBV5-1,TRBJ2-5,CASSSGYQETQYF,TGCGCCAGCAGCTCAGGGTACCAAGAGACCCAGTACTTC
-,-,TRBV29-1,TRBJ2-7,CSVVAASSYEQYF,TGCAGCGTTGTAGCAGCGAGCTCCTACGAGCAGTACTTC
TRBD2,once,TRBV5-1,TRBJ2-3,CASSWGDYEADTQYF,TGCGCCAGCAGCTGGGGGGACTATGAGGCAGATACGCAGTATTTT
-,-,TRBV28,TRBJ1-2,CASSGFSQVLLDGYTF,TGTGCCAGCAGTGGGTTTAGTCAGGTGCTATTGGATGGCTACACCTTC
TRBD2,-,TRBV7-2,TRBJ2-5,CASSQPGLAEETQYF,TGTGCCAGCAGCCAACCAGGACTAGCGGAAGAGACCCAGTACTTC
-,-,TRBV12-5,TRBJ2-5,CASGPGPQETQYF,TGTGCTAGTGGCCCCGGTCCCCAAGAGACCCAGTACTTC
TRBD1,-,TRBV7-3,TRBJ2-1,CASSPQGVNNEQFF,TGTGCCAGCAGCCCACAGGGGGTGAACAATGAGCAGTTCTTC
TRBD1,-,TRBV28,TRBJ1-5,CASSSRRTGWNQPQHF,TGTGCCAGCAGTTCACGTAGGACAGGGTGGAATCAGCCCCAGCATTTT
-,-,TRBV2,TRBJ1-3,CASSEAIQGNTIYF,TGTGCCAGCAGTGAAGCCATACAGGGAAACACCATATATTTT
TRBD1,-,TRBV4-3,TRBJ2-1,CASSRLGTGADEQFF,TGCGCCAGCAGCCGCCTTGGGACAGGGGCGGATGAGCAGTTCTTC
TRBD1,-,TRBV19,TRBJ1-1,CASSRTGGNTEAFF,TGTGCCAGTAGTCGGACAGGGGGAAACACTGAAGCTTTCTTT
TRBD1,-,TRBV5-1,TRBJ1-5,CASSLPGQDNQPQHF,TGCGCCAGCAGCTTACCGGGACAGGATAATCAGCCCCAGCATTTT
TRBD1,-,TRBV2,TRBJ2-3,CASLLRQGALVTQYF,TGTGCCAGCTTACTACGACAGGGGGCGTTGGTTACGCAGTATTTT
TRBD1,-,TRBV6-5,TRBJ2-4,CASRRQGAENIQYF,TGTGCCAGCAGGCGACAGGGGGCGGAAAACATTCAGTACTTC
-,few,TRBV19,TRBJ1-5,CASSSGEGQPQHF,TGTGCCAGTAGTTCCGGGGAAGGTCAGCCCCAGCATTTT
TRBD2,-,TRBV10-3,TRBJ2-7,CATTSGRDEQYF,TGTGCCACCACTAGCGGGAGGGACGAGCAGTACTTC
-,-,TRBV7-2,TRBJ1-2,CASNPLRANYGYTF,TGTGCCAGCAATCCCCTCAGGGCTAACTATGGCTACACCTTC
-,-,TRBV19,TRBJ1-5,CASSIRGRWSDQPQHF,TGTGCCAGTAGTATAAGGGGAAGGTGGAGCGATCAGCCCCAGCATTTT
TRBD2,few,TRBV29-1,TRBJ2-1,CSVEDVGLAEINEQFF,TGCAGCGTTGAAGATGTAGGACTAGCAGAAATCAATGAGCAGTTCTTC
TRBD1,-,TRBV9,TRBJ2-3,CASSIQGTDTQYF,TGTGCCAGCAGCATACAGGGGACAGATACGCAGTATTTT
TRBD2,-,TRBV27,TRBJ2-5,CASSLFLLAGQETQYF,TGTGCCAGCAGTTTATTTTTGCTAGCGGGTCAAGAGACCCAGTACTTC
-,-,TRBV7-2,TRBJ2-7,CASTLRVGEAPEQYF,TGTGCCAGCACCTTACGGGTGGGGGAGGCCCCCGAGCAGTACTTC
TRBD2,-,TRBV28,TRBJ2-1,CASSLAGGYNEQFF,TGTGCCAGCAGTTTAGCGGGGGGGTACAATGAGCAGTTCTTC
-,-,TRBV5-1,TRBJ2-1,CASSGRDLRTDNEQFF,TGCGCCAGCAGCGGGCGGGATCTGAGGACCGACAATGAGCAGTTCTTC
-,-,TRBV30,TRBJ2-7,CAWSLDIYEQYF,TGTGCCTGGAGTCTGGACATCTACGAGCAGTACTTC
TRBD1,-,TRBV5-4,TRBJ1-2,CASSPWTGGLSGYTF,TGTGCCAGCAGCCCATGGACAGGGGGCCTGAGTGGCTACACCTTC
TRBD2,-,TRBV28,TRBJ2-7,CASSPPGLGESYEQYF,TGTGCCAGCAGTCCCCCTGGACTAGGCGAGTCCTACGAGCAGTACTTC